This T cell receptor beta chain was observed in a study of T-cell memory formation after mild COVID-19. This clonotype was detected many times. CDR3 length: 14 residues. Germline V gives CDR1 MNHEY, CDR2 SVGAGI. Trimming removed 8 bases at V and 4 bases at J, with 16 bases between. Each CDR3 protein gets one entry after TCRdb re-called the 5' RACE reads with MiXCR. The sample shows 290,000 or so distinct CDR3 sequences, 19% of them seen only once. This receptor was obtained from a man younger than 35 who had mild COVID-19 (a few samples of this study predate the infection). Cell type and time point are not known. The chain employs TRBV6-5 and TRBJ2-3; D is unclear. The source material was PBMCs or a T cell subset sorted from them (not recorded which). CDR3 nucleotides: TGTGCCAGCGGCGGCGCAACCTCGGCAGATACGCAGTATTTT. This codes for CASGGATSADTQYF.